Listed below are T cell receptor beta chains from one sample, sequenced in a study of blood T cell repertoires in COVID-19. This table comes from immunoSEQ multiplex PCR, and its TCRdb copy is limited to in-frame clones, with some not included. The sample has approximately 85,000 clones, about nine tenths seen once; the top ten hold roughly 1%. Input material: peripheral blood. These receptors were taken from a woman aged 45 to 65 in a cohort sampled during active COVID-19. CDR3s include the opening cysteine and the closing phenylalanine or tryptophan. Fields, in order: V gene, clone size, J gene, D gene, CDR3 protein. The D gene is left open where the match is weak. Not all rows give a size; the values are once, few, many and, for expanded clones, a class.

TRBV29-1,.,TRBJ2-1,TRBD2,CSVAVGLAGVNEQFF
TRBV2,.,TRBJ1-5,.,CASSVHRETNQPQHF
TRBV5-6,.,TRBJ1-1,.,CASSITGTGGTEAFF
TRBV7-6,.,TRBJ2-3,TRBD2,CASSGRTSGDSTDTQYF
TRBV9,.,TRBJ1-2,TRBD1,CASSASGGGNYGYTF
TRBV12-5,.,TRBJ2-2,.,CASGLVPGAGELFF
TRBV20-1,.,TRBJ2-7,TRBD1,CSAATGSEQYF
TRBV6-6,.,TRBJ2-1,.,CASSYHASSYNEQFF
TRBV19,.,TRBJ1-5,.,CASRGGQPQHF
TRBV28,.,TRBJ2-5,TRBD2,CASSSPSGGLERETQYF
TRBV30,.,TRBJ2-1,.,CAWKFGGRSSYNEQFF
TRBV28,.,TRBJ1-2,.,CASSFLPSTGLYGYTF
TRBV11-2,.,TRBJ2-1,TRBD2,CASSRTSYNEQFF
TRBV5-1,.,TRBJ1-4,.,CASSSAREIVNEKLFF
TRBV28,.,TRBJ2-2,TRBD1,CASSRGGGGNTGELFF
TRBV2,.,TRBJ1-2,.,CASSDGRDYGYTF
TRBV5-1,.,TRBJ2-1,TRBD2,CASSRDEASGRGYNEQFF
TRBV4-1,.,TRBJ1-6,TRBD1,CASSQDQGQGSSYNSPLHF
TRBV12-3/TRBV12-4,.,TRBJ2-3,.,CASSPRTDTQYF
TRBV5-1,.,TRBJ1-3,TRBD1,CASSLDRGNPIYF
TRBV6-2/TRBV6-3,.,TRBJ1-1,TRBD1,CASSPLQGVKGNTEAFF
TRBV4-1,once,TRBJ2-7,TRBD2,CASSQDKTSGSYEQYF
TRBV3-1/TRBV3-2,.,TRBJ2-7,.,CASSQDPGSYEQYF
TRBV5-8,.,TRBJ1-4,.,CASSLYQRAGVEKLFF
TRBV28,once,TRBJ1-4,TRBD1,CASSLGTGLSNEKLFF
TRBV11-2,.,TRBJ1-4,.,CASSPRGGGTNEKLFF
TRBV5-1,once,TRBJ1-6,.,CASSPRPGSTLVASPLHF
TRBV28,.,TRBJ1-2,TRBD1,CASIITGGLIAF